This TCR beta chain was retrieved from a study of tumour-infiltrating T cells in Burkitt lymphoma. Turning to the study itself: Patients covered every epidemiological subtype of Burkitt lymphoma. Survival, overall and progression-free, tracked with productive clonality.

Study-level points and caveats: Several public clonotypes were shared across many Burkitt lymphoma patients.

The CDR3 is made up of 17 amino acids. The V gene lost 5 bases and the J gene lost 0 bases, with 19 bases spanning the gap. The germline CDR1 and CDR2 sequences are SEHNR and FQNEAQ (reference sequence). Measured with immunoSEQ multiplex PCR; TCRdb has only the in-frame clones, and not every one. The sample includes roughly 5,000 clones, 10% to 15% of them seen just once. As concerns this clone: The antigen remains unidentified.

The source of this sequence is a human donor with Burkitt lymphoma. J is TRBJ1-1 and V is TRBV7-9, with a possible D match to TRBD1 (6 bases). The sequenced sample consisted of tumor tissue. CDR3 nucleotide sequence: TGTGCCAGCAGCGACCCCACCGGGACACTACTGAACACTGAAGCTTTCTTT. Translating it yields CASSDPTGTLLNTEAFF.